This is a list of T cell receptor beta chains from one sample in a study of cytomegalovirus exposure and HLA in healthy donors. Some clones are missing from TCRdb's copy, which holds only in-frame ones; the method was immunoSEQ multiplex PCR. The sample comprises 90,000 to 120,000 clones, 70% of which are singletons, and approximately 10% rests with the top ten. The sample was PBMCs. These receptors were obtained from a man aged 40-55 years in good health and CMV-seropositive. Both conserved end residues are part of each CDR3. The order of the fields is clone size, J gene, V gene, D gene, CDR3 length, CDR3 DNA, CDR3 protein. A D gene is named only where the DNA matches it firmly. Rows may omit the clone size; those that give it use once, few, many or a size class.

>.|TRBJ2-1|TRBV29-1|.|14
TGCAGCGTCCCTCCAGGAAACTCCTACAATGAGCAGTTCTTC
CSVPPGNSYNEQFF
>.|TRBJ2-5|TRBV29-1|TRBD1|16
TGCAGCGTTGATAACTTGGGACAGGGGGCTGCGGAGACCCAGTACTTC
CSVDNLGQGAAETQYF
>.|TRBJ1-2|TRBV5-4|TRBD1|15
TGTGCCAGCAGCGATGGGGACAGGGTGGGGTATGGCTACACCTTC
CASSDGDRVGYGYTF
>.|TRBJ2-3|TRBV11-1|TRBD1|15
TGTGCCAGCAGCTTAGAAGACAGGGACACAGATACGCAGTATTTT
CASSLEDRDTDTQYF
>few|TRBJ2-5|TRBV7-7|.|10
TGTTCTTCGGGGGAAGAGACCCAGTACTTC
CSSGEETQYF
>.|TRBJ2-5|TRBV4-1|TRBD2|15
TGCGCCAGCAGCCAGCCTAGCGGGACTCAAGAGACCCAGTACTTC
CASSQPSGTQETQYF
>.|TRBJ2-3|TRBV9|TRBD1|14
TGTGCCAGCAGCCAGGACAGGGGCACAGATACGCAGTATTTT
CASSQDRGTDTQYF
>.|TRBJ2-4|TRBV5-1|.|15
TGCGCCAGCAGCTTGGACAGGATGGCCAAAAACATTCAGTACTTC
CASSLDRMAKNIQYF
>.|TRBJ1-2|TRBV30|.|14
TGTGCCTGGCGTCTCCGGGGGAACAACTATGGCTACACCTTC
CAWRLRGNNYGYTF
>.|TRBJ1-1|TRBV5-5|.|13
TGTGCCAGCAGCTGGGGCCTGAACACTGAAGCTTTCTTT
CASSWGLNTEAFF
>once|TRBJ2-7|TRBV9|TRBD1|15
TGTGCCAGCAGCGTAGGGACAGGGGACTACTACGAGCAGTACTTC
CASSVGTGDYYEQYF
>few|TRBJ2-7|TRBV9|TRBD2|16
TGTGCCAGCAGCTCAAACCCCGGGACTAGCTCCTACGAGCAGTACTTC
CASSSNPGTSSYEQYF
>.|TRBJ2-7|TRBV5-6|.|15
TGTGCCAGCAGCTTGCCAGGGAAGGTCACCTACGAGCAGTACTTC
CASSLPGKVTYEQYF
>.|TRBJ1-5|TRBV5-1|.|14
TGCGCCAGCAGCTTGGGCAGGGCCGATCAGCCCCAGCATTTT
CASSLGRADQPQHF
>.|TRBJ1-5|TRBV25-1|.|16
TGTGCCAGCAGTGATGGGGCCGGGCCAGGGAAACAGCCCCAGCATTTT
CASSDGAGPGKQPQHF
>.|TRBJ2-7|TRBV21-1|.|18
TGTGCCAGCGGCTTAGGCGCCAGGGGAAAGCGGGGGGCCTACGAGCAGTACTTC
CASGLGARGKRGAYEQYF
>.|TRBJ1-2|TRBV7-9|.|17
TGTGCCAGCAGCTTAGTCGGATCGCGGGGGCCTAACTATGGCTACACCTTC
CASSLVGSRGPNYGYTF
>.|TRBJ1-1|TRBV9|TRBD1|16
TGTGCCAGCAGCGGCCAGGGACAGGGAGGAAACACTGAAGCTTTCTTT
CASSGQGQGGNTEAFF
>.|TRBJ2-1|TRBV7-8|.|16
TGTGCCAGCAGCTTCTACTTGGCTAGTATAGAGGATGAGCAGTTCTTC
CASSFYLASIEDEQFF
>.|TRBJ1-1|TRBV7-9|.|12
TGTGCCAGCAGCTTGGAGGACACTGAAGCTTTCTTT
CASSLEDTEAFF
>.|TRBJ2-3|TRBV7-9|TRBD2|16
TGTGCCAGCAGCTTATCTAGCGGGTATAGCACAGATACGCAGTATTTT
CASSLSSGYSTDTQYF
>.|TRBJ2-1|TRBV7-9|.|16
TGTGCCAGCAGCACCTTAAGCGGAAACTCCTACAATGAGCAGTTCTTC
CASSTLSGNSYNEQFF
>.|TRBJ2-3|TRBV15|.|14
TGTGCCACCAGCGGGAGACCTAGCACAGATACGCAGTATTTT
CATSGRPSTDTQYF
>.|TRBJ2-7|TRBV29-1|TRBD1|14
TGCAGCGTTGACTTACAGGGACAGAGCTACGAGCAGTACTTC
CSVDLQGQSYEQYF
>.|TRBJ2-5|TRBV9|TRBD2|15
TGTGCCAGCAGCGCCAGCGGGAGGGCCGTAGAGACCCAGTACTTC
CASSASGRAVETQYF
>.|TRBJ1-2|TRBV7-9|.|13
TGTGCCAGCAGCCCTGCAGGGTCCTATGGCTACACCTTC
CASSPAGSYGYTF
>.|TRBJ1-1|TRBV4-1|TRBD1|15
TGCGCCAGCAGCCACAGGACAGGGTCAAACACTGAAGCTTTCTTT
CASSHRTGSNTEAFF